This entry describes one TCR beta chain. 13 Jbeta primers and 60 Vbeta primers were used for the PCR. Generated by immunoSEQ multiplex PCR, the TCRdb table keeps only in-frame clones and is missing some. The data contain about 200,000 clones, under 90% of them singletons. This entry belongs to a study of cytomegalovirus exposure and HLA in healthy donors. Turning to the study itself: Early release data held tens of millions of unique TCRs from HLA-typed donors.

This CDR3 contains 16 residues. The germline V gene has CDR1 SGHNT and CDR2 YYREEE (reference sequence). Trimming took 0 bases from V and 1 from J; bases not matched to a gene: 7. The chain links TRBV5-4 to TRBJ2-7; TRBD1 aligns across 7 bases. Material for sequencing was PBMCs. The receptor was isolated from a boy aged 2 to 10 in good health and CMV-seronegative. CDR3 bases: TGTGCCAGCAGCTTGGGGGATAAGGGACAGTCCTACGAGCAGTACTTC. Protein product: CASSLGDKGQSYEQYF.